This entry describes one T cell receptor (beta chain). This clonotype was detected a few times. The antigen it recognizes is unknown. Within one base of it there is no much larger clone, and no base qualities were kept. This entry comes from a study of regulatory T cells in long-lasting Graves disease (TCRdb year 2021). Background on the whole study: To count as having persistent Graves' disease, a patient had to have received antithyroid drug treatment for over 5 years with TSH receptor autoantibodies remaining persistently positive. Persistent Graves' disease patients were compared with newly diagnosed Graves' disease patients by peripheral blood TCR sequencing and RNA sequencing. The study was conducted in China and was registered as a clinical trial. TCR sequencing covered some 13 persistent and around 20 newly diagnosed Graves' disease patients, approximately 33 samples in total. In the clinical cohort, patients with persistent Graves' disease had used antithyroid drugs for an average of roughly ten years.

The research as a whole found: The authors noted that the small sample size was a limitation that may lower accuracy. Sequencing and analysis were restricted to the TCR beta chain. Only peripheral blood was studied, because thyroid tissue, the primary lesion, was inaccessible. Lower TCR Shannon entropy and fewer highly expanded clones were observed in persistent Graves' disease patients than in newly diagnosed patients, which suggested clonal expansion. Preferential use of TRBV28, TRBJ1-2 and TRBJ2-5 was observed in persistent disease, whereas TRBV20-1 and TRBJ2-1 were favored in newly diagnosed disease. A larger number of public clonotypes was shared among persistent patients (approximately 2,500) than among newly diagnosed patients (approximately 930).

The library was produced with multiplex PCR. Sequencing instrument: Illumina HiSeq 4000. iRepertoire HTBI primers and Arm-PCR amplification of CDR3 regions were used to construct TCR beta libraries. Before sequencing, the PCR products went through gel purification. The source study handled its data this way. A total of fewer than 70 TRBV and under 15 TRBJ segments were identified across samples and were used for gene usage analysis of CDR3 amino acid clonotypes. COPE and FqMerger were used to merge the filtered high-quality paired reads into contigs. BLAST was used to align contigs to the IMGT TRBV, TRBD and TRBJ reference genes, and CDR3 was defined following IMGT. Clonotypes above 0.1% frequency were classified as highly expanded clones. Shannon entropy was used to measure repertoire diversity, and the Gini coefficient was used to measure V-J evenness. Clonotypes shared by more than one individual were considered public. TCRdb reworked the public reads: Q25 trimming with fastp, MiXCR clone assembly, productive beta chains retained. Every entry covers one CDR3 protein and lists the most common genes and DNA from its rows. The V and J calls come from TCRdb's annotation, not from the publication. The sample data list about 660,000 distinct CDR3 sequences, and around 30% of these were observed just once. Of the sample, roughly 46% is held by the ten largest clones.

CDR1 and CDR2 were assigned from the germline V gene as MDHEN and SYDVKM. Clipping removes 6 bases from V and 2 bases from J, with 5 as the unmatched junction base count. Counted from cysteine to phenylalanine, this CDR3 has 14 amino acids. The only DNA kept is the CDR3, 42 bases in frame from the first base. The sample's time point label, decoded: persistent/refractory GD, antithyroid drugs over 5 years with positive TRAb. RNA was extracted from PBMCs in TRIzol for both TCR sequencing and RNA sequencing. The diagnosis of Graves' disease followed American Thyroid Association guidelines. Recruitment of patients was carried out at an endocrinology department in Xi'an, China. From each patient, about 8.9 milliliters of peripheral blood was collected into an EDTA anticoagulant tube. Ficoll Paque Plus density gradient separation was used to isolate PBMCs, and no further T cell sorting was performed. An Agilent 2100 Bioanalyzer and agarose gel were used to check RNA quality, while a NanoDrop 2000 measured RNA concentration.

This clonotype originated in a female donor with Graves disease. Rearrangement joined TRBV28 to TRBJ1-1, with 8 middle bases fitting TRBD1. This sample comprised peripheral blood mononuclear cells (PBMCs), obtained when the disease was refractory, from a patient treated with antithyroid drugs. The DNA is as follows: TGTGCCAGCAGGTCCGGGACAGGCAACACTGAAGCTTTCTTT. It specifies CASRSGTGNTEAFF.